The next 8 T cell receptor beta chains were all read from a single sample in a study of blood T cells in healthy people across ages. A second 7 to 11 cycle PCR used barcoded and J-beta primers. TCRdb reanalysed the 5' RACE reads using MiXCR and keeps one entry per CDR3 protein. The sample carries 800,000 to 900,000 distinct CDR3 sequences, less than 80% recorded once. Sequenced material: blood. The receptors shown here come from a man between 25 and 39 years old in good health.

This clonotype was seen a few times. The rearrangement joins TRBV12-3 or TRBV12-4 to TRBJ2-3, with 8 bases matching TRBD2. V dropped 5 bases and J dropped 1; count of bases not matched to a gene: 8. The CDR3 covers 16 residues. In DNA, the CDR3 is TGTGCCAGCAGTCCGCAAGGAGCGGGGGGCACAGATACGCAGTATTTT. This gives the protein CASSPQGAGGTDTQYF.

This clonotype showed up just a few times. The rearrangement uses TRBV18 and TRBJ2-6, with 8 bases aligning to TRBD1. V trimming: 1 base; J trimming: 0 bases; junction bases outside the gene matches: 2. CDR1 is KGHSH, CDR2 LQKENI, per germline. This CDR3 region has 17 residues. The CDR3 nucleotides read TGTGCCAGCTCACCACTGCAGGGGGCCTCTGGGGCCAACGTCCTGACTTTC. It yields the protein CASSPLQGASGANVLTF. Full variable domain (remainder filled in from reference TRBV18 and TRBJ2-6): NAGVMQNPRHLVRRRGQEARLRCSPMKGHSHVYWYRQLPEEGLKFMVYLQKENIIDESGMPKERFSAEFPKEGPSILRIQQVVRGDSAAYFCASSPLQGASGANVLTFGAGSRLTVL.

CDR3 DNA sequence: TGTGCCAGCACGGACAGGGGATATGATGAGCAGTTCTTC. Amino acid sequence: CASTDRGYDEQFF. The V and J genes are TRBV2 and TRBJ2-1, with 9 positions matching TRBD1. Germline loops: CDR1 SNHLY, CDR2 FYNNEI. V lost 7 bases, J lost 8 bases, and 6 bases stayed unmatched. The CDR3 is made up of 13 amino acids.

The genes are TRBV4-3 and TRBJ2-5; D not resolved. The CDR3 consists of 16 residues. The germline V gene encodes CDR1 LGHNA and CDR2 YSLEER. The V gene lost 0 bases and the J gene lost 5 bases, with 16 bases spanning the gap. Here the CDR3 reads CASSQDQGVVYETQYF. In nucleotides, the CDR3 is TGCGCCAGCAGCCAAGATCAAGGAGTAGTCTACGAGACCCAGTACTTC.

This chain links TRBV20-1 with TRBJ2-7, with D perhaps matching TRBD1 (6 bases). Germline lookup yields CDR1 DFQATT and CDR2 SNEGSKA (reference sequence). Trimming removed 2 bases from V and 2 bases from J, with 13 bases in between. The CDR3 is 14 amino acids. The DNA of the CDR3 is TGCAGTGCTAGATCGAGACAGGTTACCTACGAGCAGTACTTC. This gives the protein CSARSRQVTYEQYF.

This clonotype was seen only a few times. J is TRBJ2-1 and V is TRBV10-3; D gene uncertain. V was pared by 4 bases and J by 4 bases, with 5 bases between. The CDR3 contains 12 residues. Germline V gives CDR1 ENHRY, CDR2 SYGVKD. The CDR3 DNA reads TGTGCCATCAGTGCAAGTTACAATGAGCAGTTCTTC. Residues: CAISASYNEQFF.

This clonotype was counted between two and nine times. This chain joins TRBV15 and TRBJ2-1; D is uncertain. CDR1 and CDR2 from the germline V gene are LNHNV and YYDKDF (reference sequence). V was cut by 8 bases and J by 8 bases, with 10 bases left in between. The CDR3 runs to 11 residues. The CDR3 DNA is TGTGCCACCGGGCGCACACATGAGCAGTTCTTC. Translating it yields CATGRTHEQFF.

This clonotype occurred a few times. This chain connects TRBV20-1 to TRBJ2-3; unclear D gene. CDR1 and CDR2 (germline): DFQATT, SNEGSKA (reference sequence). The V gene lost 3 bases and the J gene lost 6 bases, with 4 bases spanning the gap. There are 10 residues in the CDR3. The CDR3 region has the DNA TGCAGTGCTAGGCGGGATACGCAGTATTTT. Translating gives CSARRDTQYF.